Below, 10 T cell receptor beta chains from the same sample are listed, as sequenced in a study of beta chain features in type 1 diabetes (dated by TCRdb to between 2017 and 2018). Library creation used the immunoSEQ multiplex PCR assay. The entire isolated RNA was reverse transcribed using the High Capacity cDNA Reverse Transcription Kit, and thus expressed TCRB transcripts were sequenced. TCRdb took over this immuneACCESS table, retaining in-frame rearrangements with V and J assigned. Such tables are incomplete; in checked studies, under half of the missing clones stem from an unresolved V gene, and the remainder is unexplained. The sample yields fewer than 450,000 clones; around an eighth were counted once. The ten most abundant clones make up nearly 0.015% of the sample. Paper-wide results and their limitations: A moderate but significant shortening of TCRB CDR3 length was observed in type 1 diabetes patients in all four CD4+ subsets.

The antigens for these receptors are not known. The source material was naive CD4+ T cells from blood. Per the publication, the cell subset or site label means: true naive CD4+ T cells. The receptors were sampled from a woman younger than 30 with type 1 diabetes.

J is TRBJ2-7 and V is TRBV25-1; 13 nucleotides line up with TRBD2. Germline trimming cut 2 bases from V and 4 bases from J; bases unmatched to any gene: 5. Germline loops: CDR1 MGHDK, CDR2 SYGVNS. The CDR3 sequence is 16 residues long. CDR3 region: CASSEGGLAGEYEQYF. The DNA of the CDR3 is TGTGCCAGCAGTGAAGGAGGACTAGCGGGAGAGTACGAGCAGTACTTC.

The chain uses TRBV5-1 and TRBJ1-1; D unresolved. The germline gives CDR1 SGHRS, CDR2 YFSETQ. The length of the CDR3 is 14 residues. The V end lost 0 bases, the J end lost 1 base, and 7 bases lay between the germline ends. This chain's CDR3 is CASSLGFGNTEAFF. The CDR3 DNA reads as TGCGCCAGCAGCTTGGGGTTCGGGAACACTGAAGCTTTCTTT. Drawing the rest from reference TRBV5-1 and TRBJ1-1, the complete variable domain is KAGVTQTPRYLIKTRGQQVTLSCSPISGHRSVSWYQQTPGQGLQFLFEYFSETQRNKGNFPGRFSGRQFSNSRSEMNVSTLELGDSALYLCASSLGFGNTEAFFGQGTRLTVV.

The V and J genes are TRBV6-5 and TRBJ1-2, with D perhaps TRBD1 (6 bases). Germline CDR1 MNHEY, CDR2 SVGAGI. The CDR3 is made up of 13 amino acids. V was clipped by 6 bases and J by 4 bases, with 12 bases between them. The CDR3 region is CASRGGASYGYTF. The CDR3 DNA is TGTGCCAGCAGGGGGGGGGCGAGCTATGGCTACACCTTC.

This clone was counted between two and nine times. V usage is TRBV7-9 and J usage is TRBJ2-1; TRBD2 matches at 7 bases. Germline V lookup: CDR1 SEHNR, CDR2 FQNEAQ (reference sequence). CDR3 length equals 15 residues. The junction had 13 bases not matched to a gene; V was cut back by 3 bases and J by 11 bases. CDR3 bases: TGTGCCAGCAGCTTCAGCGGGATTGGGTCTGGGAAGCAGTTCTTC. Translating it yields CASSFSGIGSGKQFF.

This clone has only a few counts. This sample includes further DNA sequences coding for the same CDR3. V gene TRBV6-5 combines with J gene TRBJ1-2; 9 nucleotides agree with TRBD1. V was pared by 0 bases and J by 2 bases, with 1 base of the junction left unmatched. Germline V gene data show CDR1 as MNHEY and CDR2 as SVGAGI. This CDR3 has 15 residues. CDR3 residues: CASSYSGQGNYGYTF. The CDR3 bases are TGTGCCAGCAGTTACTCTGGACAGGGGAACTATGGCTACACCTTC.

The chain links TRBV18 to TRBJ2-1; tentatively, D is TRBD2 (6 bases). The CDR3 is 15 amino acids. The germline V gene has CDR1 KGHSH and CDR2 LQKENI. V dropped 6 bases and J dropped 9 bases, with 21 bases sitting between them. For the CDR3, the DNA is TGTGCCAGCTCGCCTACTGTCGGGTTCGGGAGTGAGCAGTTCTTC. Its protein product is CASSPTVGFGSEQFF.

The V and J genes are TRBV4-1 and TRBJ1-2, with a possible D match to TRBD1 (5 bases). With 1 base removed from V and 4 bases from J, the gap between germline ends came to 10 bases. Germline V gives CDR1 MGHRA, CDR2 YSYEKL. The CDR3 loop spans 14 amino acids. The DNA for the CDR3 is TGCGCCAGCAGCCAAGGGGAGGGGACCTATGGCTACACCTTC. Translation gives CASSQGEGTYGYTF.

The rearrangement uses TRBV18 and TRBJ1-5; perhaps TRBD1 as D (6 bases). Between the trimmed V and J ends, which lost 6 bases and 0 bases, there was a span of 12 bases. The CDR3 is made up of 15 amino acids. Looked up from germline, CDR1 is KGHSH and CDR2 is LQKENI. The CDR3 region has the DNA TGTGCCAGCTCTCCCGCGACAGGTAGCAATCAGCCCCAGCATTTT. Its protein is CASSPATGSNQPQHF.

This clone showed up just a few times. The chain joins TRBV14 to TRBJ1-2; the match to TRBD1 covers 8 bases. Germline CDR1 and CDR2: SGHDN and FVKESK. The trim removed 5 bases at V and 9 bases at J, leaving 8 bases unmatched. This CDR3 contains 13 residues. CDR3 in DNA: TGTGCCAGCAGCAACAGACAGGGGAGAAGCTACACCTTC. Translation gives CASSNRQGRSYTF.

J is TRBJ2-7 and V is TRBV28; 10 bases are a match to TRBD2. Trimming removed 3 bases from V and 6 bases from J; junction bases left unmatched: 14. This CDR3 is built from 17 residues. The V gene's germline CDR1 is MDHEN and CDR2 SYDVKM. DNA of the CDR3: TGTGCCAGCAGTTTTATTTCGCTAGCGGGAGTCCCGATCGAGCAGTACTTC. Its translation is CASSFISLAGVPIEQYF.